Sequencing of this T cell receptor beta chain was carried out in a study of tumor-infiltrating lymphocytes in oesophageal squamous cell carcinoma. Of note for this clonotype: Here the CDR3 omits its conserved ending phenylalanine or tryptophan, so a read error is the likely source. No DNA is shown, since the ends of the CDR3 on it are uncertain; the CDR3 is the one TCRdb lists.

The CDR3 extends over 21 residues, inclusive of both ends. Germline lookup yields CDR1 MNHNY and CDR2 SVGAGI (reference sequence). One entry per CDR3 protein, called by TCRdb with MiXCR from the PCR reads. The repertoire holds 20,000 or so distinct CDR3 sequences, with around a third as singletons. The chain is built from TRBV6-6 and TRBJ1-1; the table's D call TRBD1 went unverified against the DNA. The clonotype was recovered from a female donor with esophageal squamous cell carcinoma. Input material: esophageal tumor tissue. CDR3 sequence reads: CASSYSSPRVRTGGTSSTSAP.